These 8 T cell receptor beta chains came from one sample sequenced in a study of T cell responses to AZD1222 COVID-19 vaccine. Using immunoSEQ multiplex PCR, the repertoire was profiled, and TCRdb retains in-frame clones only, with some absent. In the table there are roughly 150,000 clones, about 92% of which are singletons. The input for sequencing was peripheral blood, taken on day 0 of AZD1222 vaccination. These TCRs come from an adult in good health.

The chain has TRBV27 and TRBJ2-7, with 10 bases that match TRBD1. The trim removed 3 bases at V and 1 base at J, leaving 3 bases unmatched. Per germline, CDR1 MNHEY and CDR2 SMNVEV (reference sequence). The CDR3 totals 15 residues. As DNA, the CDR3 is TGTGCCAGCAGTTTCGGGACAGGGGCTTCCTACGAGCAGTACTTC. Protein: CASSFGTGASYEQYF.

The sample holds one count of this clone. Written as DNA, the CDR3 is TGTGCCGGCAAACGGGACACCACACCGGATTACACCTTC. Translated: CAGKRDTTPDYTF. The J gene is TRBJ1-2, the V gene TRBV25-1; D is possibly TRBD1 (6 bases). The V end lost 11 bases, the J end lost 11 bases, and 24 bases lay between the germline ends. This CDR3 is built from 13 residues. The germline V gene has CDR1 MGHDK and CDR2 SYGVNS.

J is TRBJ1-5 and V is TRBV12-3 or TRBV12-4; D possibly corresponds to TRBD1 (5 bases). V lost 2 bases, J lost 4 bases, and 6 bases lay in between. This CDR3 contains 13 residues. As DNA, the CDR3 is TGTGCCAGCAGTTTACAGGGTAATCAGCCCCAGCATTTT. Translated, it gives CASSLQGNQPQHF.

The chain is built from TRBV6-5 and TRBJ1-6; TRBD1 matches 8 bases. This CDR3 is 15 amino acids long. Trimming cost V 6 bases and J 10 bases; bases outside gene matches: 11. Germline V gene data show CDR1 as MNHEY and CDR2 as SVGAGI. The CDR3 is CASSATGTGWSPLHF. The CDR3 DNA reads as TGTGCCAGCAGCGCAACCGGGACAGGCTGGTCACCCCTCCACTTT.

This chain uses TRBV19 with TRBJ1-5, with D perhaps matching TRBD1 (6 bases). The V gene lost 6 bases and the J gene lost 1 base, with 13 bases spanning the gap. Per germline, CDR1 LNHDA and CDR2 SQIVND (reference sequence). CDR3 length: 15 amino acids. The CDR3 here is CASSFGTKSNQPQHF. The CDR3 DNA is TGTGCCAGTAGCTTCGGGACAAAAAGCAATCAGCCCCAGCATTTT.

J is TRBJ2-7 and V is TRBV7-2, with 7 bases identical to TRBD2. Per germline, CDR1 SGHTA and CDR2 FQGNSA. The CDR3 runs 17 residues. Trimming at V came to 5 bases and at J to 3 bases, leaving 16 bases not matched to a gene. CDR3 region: CASSLSVRQRGFYEQYF. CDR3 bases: TGTGCCAGCAGCCTCTCGGTCCGCCAGCGGGGATTCTACGAGCAGTACTTC. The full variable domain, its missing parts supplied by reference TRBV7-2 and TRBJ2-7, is GAGVSQSPSNKVTEKGKDVELRCDPISGHTALYWYRQSLGQGLEFLIYFQGNSAPDKSGLPSDRFSAERTGGSVSTLTIQRTQQEDSAVYLCASSLSVRQRGFYEQYFGPGTRLTVT.

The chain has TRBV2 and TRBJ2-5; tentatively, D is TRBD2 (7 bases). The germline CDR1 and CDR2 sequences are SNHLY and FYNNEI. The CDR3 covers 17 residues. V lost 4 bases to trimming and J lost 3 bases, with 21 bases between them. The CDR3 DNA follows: TGTGCCAGCAGTGCGGAACGGGGGGCTATCCCAAAAGAGACCCAGTACTTC. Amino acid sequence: CASSAERGAIPKETQYF.

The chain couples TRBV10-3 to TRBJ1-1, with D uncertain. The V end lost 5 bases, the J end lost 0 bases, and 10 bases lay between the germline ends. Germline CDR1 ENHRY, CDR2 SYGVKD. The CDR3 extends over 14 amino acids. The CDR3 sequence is CAISRADMNTEAFF. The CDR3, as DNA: TGTGCCATCAGTCGAGCGGATATGAACACTGAAGCTTTCTTT.